These T cell receptor beta chains were read from a single sample in a study of response to subunit inactivated influenza vaccine. MiXCR, run by TCRdb on the RT-PCR reads, gives a single entry per CDR3 protein. This repertoire shows a few hundred thousand distinct CDR3 sequences, roughly 7.6% found once; its top ten account for over 10%. Specimen: PBMCs from blood, collected less than 30 months after vaccination. The receptors originated from a man aged 50 to 69 who received an inactivated influenza vaccine. Both conserved end residues are part of each CDR3. A D gene is named only where the DNA matches it firmly. Only part of the rows carry a size: once, few, many, or a class if the clone is expanded.

abundance	d_gene	v_gene	j_gene	CDR3nt	CDR3aa
many	NA	TRBV10-3	TRBJ2-7	TGTGCCATCAGGGACAAGGATTGGGAGCAGTACTTC	CAIRDKDWEQYF
many	NA	TRBV2	TRBJ1-2	TGTGCCAGCAGTCCGGACAGCCTCTATGGCTACACCTTC	CASSPDSLYGYTF
few	TRBD2	TRBV4-3	TRBJ2-7	TGCGCCAGCAGCCTCAATGCGGGGACTAGCCCGGGCGAGCAGTACTTC	CASSLNAGTSPGEQYF
many	NA	TRBV4-3	TRBJ2-3	TGCGCCAGCAGCCAAGGGACCCTTAGCACAGATACGCAGTATTTT	CASSQGTLSTDTQYF
many	TRBD1	TRBV4-3	TRBJ1-5	TGCGCCAGCAGCCTGGGACAGGGGATAGGTCAGCCCCAGCATTTT	CASSLGQGIGQPQHF
NA	NA	TRBV4-1	TRBJ1-4	TGCGCCAGCAGCCAAGAGCCGGGACGGCGGAATGGGCTGTTTTTT	CASSQEPGRRNGLFF
many	TRBD1	TRBV20-1	TRBJ2-3	TGCAGTGCTATATACAGGGGCTCGGGCACAGATACGCAGTATTTT	CSAIYRGSGTDTQYF
many	NA	TRBV5-1	TRBJ1-6	TGCGCCAGCAGCTTAAGCCTGACAGGTAGAGATAATTCACCCCTCCACTTT	CASSLSLTGRDNSPLHF
NA	NA	TRBV6-1	TRBJ1-6	TGTGCCAGCAGGAGGGAGGGTAATTCACCCCTCCACTTT	CASRREGNSPLHF
many	TRBD2	TRBV4-2	TRBJ2-5	TGTGCCAGCAGCCAAGGCGGGGGGCTAGGCATCCAAGAGACCCAGTACTTC	CASSQGGGLGIQETQYF
many	TRBD2	TRBV20-1	TRBJ2-2	TGCAGTGCTCCGCGGCTAGCGGGAGGGAGCACCGGGGAGCTGTTTTTT	CSAPRLAGGSTGELFF
NA	NA	TRBV6-5	TRBJ1-6	TGTGCCAGCAGTTACTCTAGGACAGCTTTTAGCTCCTATAATTCACCCCTCCACTTT	CASSYSRTAFSSYNSPLHF
few	TRBD2	TRBV7-8	TRBJ2-3	TGTGCCAGCAGCTTAGTCGGGACTACTCCTTCGAGGGCAGATACGCAGTATTTT	CASSLVGTTPSRADTQYF
NA	NA	TRBV5-1	TRBJ2-3	TGCGCCAGCAGCTTTGCCAGTCGCACAGATACGCAGTATTTT	CASSFASRTDTQYF
NA	TRBD1	TRBV12-3/TRBV12-4	TRBJ2-1	TGTGCCAGCAGCCAGGGACAGGAGTACAATGAGCAGTTCTTC	CASSQGQEYNEQFF
many	TRBD1	TRBV10-3	TRBJ2-1	TGTGCCATCAGTAACTATGACAGGGAAGAGCAGTTCTTC	CAISNYDREEQFF
many	NA	TRBV29-1	TRBJ2-2	TGCAGCGTTGAAGATCTACGAGGCGGGGAGCTGTTTTTT	CSVEDLRGGELFF
NA	NA	TRBV20-1	TRBJ2-1	TGCAGTCCCTTAAAGGGGTCAAATGAGCAGTTCTTC	CSPLKGSNEQFF
few	NA	TRBV9	TRBJ2-6	TGTGCCAGCAGCGTAGCCGGAGGGGTAGGGGCCAACGTCCTGACTTTC	CASSVAGGVGANVLTF
NA	NA	TRBV7-9	TRBJ1-1	TGTGCCAGCAGCTTCAGGGGAGTAGGCACTGAAGCTTTCTTT	CASSFRGVGTEAFF
few	TRBD1	TRBV6-2/TRBV6-3	TRBJ1-2	TGTGCCAGCAGTTACCCCGGACAGGTCGGCTATGGCTACACCTTC	CASSYPGQVGYGYTF
few	NA	TRBV12-3/TRBV12-4	TRBJ2-7	TGTGCCAGCAGTGAATCAACAGGGGGAGGGTCCTACGAGCAGTACTTC	CASSESTGGGSYEQYF
many	TRBD2	TRBV5-1	TRBJ2-5	TGCGCCAGCACCCCGGGGGGGGAGACCCAGTACTTC	CASTPGGETQYF
few	TRBD2	TRBV7-2	TRBJ2-1	TGTGCCAGCAGCTTAGTCGGCAGCGGGGGGAGGAATGAGCAGTTCTTC	CASSLVGSGGRNEQFF
few	TRBD2	TRBV20-1	TRBJ2-2	TGCAGTGCTAGTTATGGCGGGAGGAACACCGGGGAGCTGTTTTTT	CSASYGGRNTGELFF
few	NA	TRBV7-8	TRBJ2-1	TGTGCCAGCAGCTTAGGGGGACCCCCTCTTTACAATGAGCAGTTCTTC	CASSLGGPPLYNEQFF
few	NA	TRBV20-1	TRBJ2-7	TGCAGTGCTAGGTCTACAGGGACGCCCGGGTACTTC	CSARSTGTPGYF